These T cell receptor beta chains were read from a single sample in a study of blood T cell repertoires in COVID-19. The data were produced by immunoSEQ multiplex PCR, yet TCRdb's version contains in-frame clones alone and is incomplete. The sample contains about 200,000 clones, 86% of which appear only once. Sequencing input: peripheral blood. Receptor source: a woman between 70 and 85 years old with acute or convalescent COVID-19. Each CDR3 is given with its conserved first and last residue. The order of the fields is V gene, clone size, J gene, D gene, CDR3 protein, CDR3 DNA. D genes are given only for firm matches. Clone sizes are given selectively: once, few, many, or a class where the clone is expanded.

V gene: TRBV2; clone size: NA; J gene: TRBJ1-2; D gene: NA; CDR3 protein: CASSERFAVVINYGYTF; CDR3 DNA: TGTGCCAGCAGTGAGCGCTTTGCGGTAGTGATTAACTATGGCTACACCTTC
V gene: TRBV6-1; clone size: NA; J gene: TRBJ2-3; D gene: NA; CDR3 protein: CASSEQGSTDTQYF; CDR3 DNA: TGTGCCAGCAGTGAACAGGGAAGCACAGATACGCAGTATTTT
V gene: TRBV6-5; clone size: NA; J gene: TRBJ2-1; D gene: TRBD1; CDR3 protein: CASTVGTGLYNEQFF; CDR3 DNA: TGTGCCAGCACTGTAGGGACAGGCTTGTACAATGAGCAGTTCTTC
V gene: TRBV11-3; clone size: NA; J gene: TRBJ2-7; D gene: TRBD2; CDR3 protein: CASSFRVGTREGQNEQYF; CDR3 DNA: TGTGCCAGCAGCTTTAGAGTAGGAACGCGGGAGGGCCAAAACGAGCAGTACTTC
V gene: TRBV2; clone size: NA; J gene: TRBJ2-7; D gene: NA; CDR3 protein: CASSVLAEASYEQYF; CDR3 DNA: TGTGCCAGCAGTGTCCTGGCGGAGGCATCCTACGAGCAGTACTTC
V gene: TRBV3-1/TRBV3-2; clone size: NA; J gene: TRBJ1-4; D gene: NA; CDR3 protein: CASSQENFGVPEKLFF; CDR3 DNA: TGTGCCAGCAGCCAAGAGAACTTCGGGGTGCCGGAAAAACTGTTTTTT
V gene: TRBV28; clone size: NA; J gene: TRBJ1-5; D gene: NA; CDR3 protein: CASGLQIGGGSNQPQHF; CDR3 DNA: TGTGCCAGCGGACTACAAATAGGGGGGGGGAGCAATCAGCCCCAGCATTTT
V gene: TRBV5-4; clone size: NA; J gene: TRBJ2-3; D gene: TRBD1; CDR3 protein: CASSHRGPSTDTQYF; CDR3 DNA: TGTGCCAGCAGCCACAGGGGGCCATCCACAGATACGCAGTATTTT
V gene: TRBV10-3; clone size: NA; J gene: TRBJ2-3; D gene: TRBD2; CDR3 protein: CAISENSGRASDTQYF; CDR3 DNA: TGTGCCATCAGTGAGAATAGCGGGAGGGCCTCAGATACGCAGTATTTT
V gene: TRBV6-5; clone size: NA; J gene: TRBJ1-2; D gene: NA; CDR3 protein: CASSSLRLANYGYTF; CDR3 DNA: TGTGCCAGCAGTTCTTTACGGTTAGCTAACTATGGCTACACCTTC
V gene: TRBV25-1; clone size: NA; J gene: TRBJ1-1; D gene: TRBD1; CDR3 protein: CASSEFRDRGPGTEAFF; CDR3 DNA: TGTGCCAGCAGTGAATTCAGGGACAGGGGGCCTGGCACTGAAGCTTTCTTT
V gene: TRBV2; clone size: NA; J gene: TRBJ2-3; D gene: NA; CDR3 protein: CASRRDSVTDTQYF; CDR3 DNA: TGTGCCAGCAGGCGGGACAGCGTCACAGATACGCAGTATTTT
V gene: TRBV2; clone size: NA; J gene: TRBJ2-1; D gene: NA; CDR3 protein: CASSGLSGADNEQFF; CDR3 DNA: TGTGCCAGCAGTGGTTTGTCAGGGGCTGACAATGAGCAGTTCTTC
V gene: TRBV18; clone size: NA; J gene: TRBJ2-5; D gene: NA; CDR3 protein: CASSPRSGTGEETQYF; CDR3 DNA: TGTGCCAGCTCACCACGGAGCGGGACAGGAGAAGAGACCCAGTACTTC
V gene: TRBV6-5; clone size: NA; J gene: TRBJ1-2; D gene: NA; CDR3 protein: CASSLTGNSYTF; CDR3 DNA: TGTGCCAGCAGTCTCACGGGGAATAGCTACACCTTC
V gene: TRBV5-1; clone size: NA; J gene: TRBJ1-4; D gene: TRBD1; CDR3 protein: CASSRGTDEKLFF; CDR3 DNA: TGCGCCAGCAGCCGGGGGACAGATGAAAAACTGTTTTTT
V gene: TRBV5-4; clone size: NA; J gene: TRBJ2-5; D gene: NA; CDR3 protein: CASSLISGQTQYF; CDR3 DNA: TGTGCCAGCAGCTTGATTTCAGGCCAGACCCAGTACTTC
V gene: TRBV7-9; clone size: NA; J gene: TRBJ2-3; D gene: TRBD2; CDR3 protein: CASSLRSGRVYF; CDR3 DNA: TGTGCCAGCAGCTTACGGAGCGGGAGGGTGTATTTT
V gene: TRBV7-9; clone size: NA; J gene: TRBJ2-2; D gene: TRBD1; CDR3 protein: CASRKGTGPGELFF; CDR3 DNA: TGTGCCAGCAGGAAAGGGACAGGTCCCGGGGAGCTGTTTTTT
V gene: TRBV9; clone size: NA; J gene: TRBJ1-2; D gene: TRBD1; CDR3 protein: CASRTSGQFYGYTF; CDR3 DNA: TGTGCCAGCAGGACCTCGGGACAGTTCTATGGCTACACCTTC
V gene: TRBV5-1; clone size: NA; J gene: TRBJ2-7; D gene: TRBD1; CDR3 protein: CASSLRQGNYEQYF; CDR3 DNA: TGCGCCAGCAGCTTGCGACAGGGAAACTACGAGCAGTACTTC
V gene: TRBV5-1; clone size: NA; J gene: TRBJ1-2; D gene: NA; CDR3 protein: CASSLGENYGYTF; CDR3 DNA: TGCGCCAGCAGCTTAGGGGAAAACTATGGCTACACCTTC
V gene: TRBV19; clone size: NA; J gene: TRBJ2-2; D gene: TRBD2; CDR3 protein: CASSPGGLASTGELFF; CDR3 DNA: TGTGCCAGTAGTCCAGGGGGACTAGCGTCAACCGGGGAGCTGTTTTTT
V gene: TRBV5-1; clone size: NA; J gene: TRBJ1-1; D gene: TRBD1; CDR3 protein: CASSIQGETEAFF; CDR3 DNA: TGCGCCAGCAGCATACAGGGGGAGACTGAAGCTTTCTTT
V gene: TRBV18; clone size: NA; J gene: TRBJ1-1; D gene: TRBD1; CDR3 protein: CASWGQLNTEAFF; CDR3 DNA: TGTGCCAGCTGGGGACAGTTGAACACTGAAGCTTTCTTT
V gene: TRBV5-1; clone size: few; J gene: TRBJ1-1; D gene: NA; CDR3 protein: CASSIHGQQTEAFF; CDR3 DNA: TGCGCCAGCAGCATTCACGGACAACAGACTGAAGCTTTCTTT
V gene: TRBV2; clone size: NA; J gene: TRBJ2-1; D gene: TRBD2; CDR3 protein: CASNRLAGSYNEQFF; CDR3 DNA: TGTGCCAGCAACCGACTAGCGGGAAGCTACAATGAGCAGTTCTTC
V gene: TRBV6-2/TRBV6-3; clone size: NA; J gene: TRBJ2-3; D gene: NA; CDR3 protein: CASSPRYGGSADTQYF; CDR3 DNA: TGTGCCAGCAGTCCACGGTATGGCGGTTCGGCAGATACGCAGTATTTT
V gene: TRBV10-3; clone size: NA; J gene: TRBJ1-2; D gene: NA; CDR3 protein: CAIRDQGGVYGYTF; CDR3 DNA: TGTGCCATCAGGGACCAAGGAGGGGTCTATGGCTACACCTTC
V gene: TRBV4-2; clone size: once; J gene: TRBJ2-2; D gene: NA; CDR3 protein: CASSQGLSLAGTGELFF; CDR3 DNA: TGTGCCAGCAGCCAAGGGTTGAGCCTTGCCGGCACCGGGGAGCTGTTTTTT
V gene: TRBV7-2; clone size: NA; J gene: TRBJ2-5; D gene: NA; CDR3 protein: CASSFWTAVQETQYF; CDR3 DNA: TGTGCCAGCAGCTTCTGGACAGCCGTCCAAGAGACCCAGTACTTC
V gene: TRBV19; clone size: NA; J gene: TRBJ2-7; D gene: TRBD1; CDR3 protein: CASSDRDRGSYEQYF; CDR3 DNA: TGTGCCTCTTCTGACCGGGACAGGGGATCCTACGAGCAGTACTTC
V gene: TRBV10-2; clone size: NA; J gene: TRBJ2-2; D gene: NA; CDR3 protein: CASSDSGSGELFF; CDR3 DNA: TGCGCCAGCAGTGACTCTGGCTCCGGGGAGCTGTTTTTT
V gene: TRBV10-1; clone size: NA; J gene: TRBJ1-4; D gene: NA; CDR3 protein: CASSESPGNEKLFF; CDR3 DNA: TGCGCCAGCAGTGAGAGCCCAGGGAATGAAAAACTGTTTTTT
V gene: TRBV11-1; clone size: NA; J gene: TRBJ2-1; D gene: TRBD1; CDR3 protein: CASSRDRGINEQFF; CDR3 DNA: TGTGCCAGCAGCCGGGACAGGGGAATCAATGAGCAGTTCTTC
V gene: TRBV27; clone size: few; J gene: TRBJ2-6; D gene: NA; CDR3 protein: CASSLSRQPSTPLSGANVLTF; CDR3 DNA: TGTGCCAGCAGTTTATCGAGGCAGCCTTCTACTCCCCTCTCTGGGGCCAACGTCCTGACTTTC
V gene: TRBV2; clone size: NA; J gene: TRBJ1-6; D gene: TRBD1; CDR3 protein: CASASRQGGSPLHF; CDR3 DNA: TGTGCCAGCGCCTCTAGACAGGGTGGTTCACCCCTCCACTTT
V gene: TRBV5-1; clone size: NA; J gene: TRBJ2-1; D gene: TRBD1; CDR3 protein: CASSSTGTGVNEQFF; CDR3 DNA: TGCGCCAGCAGCTCGACCGGGACAGGGGTTAATGAGCAGTTCTTC
V gene: TRBV5-1; clone size: few; J gene: TRBJ2-1; D gene: TRBD2; CDR3 protein: CASSLVAGGGNEQFF; CDR3 DNA: TGCGCCAGCAGCTTGGTGGCGGGAGGGGGAAATGAGCAGTTCTTC
V gene: TRBV12-3/TRBV12-4; clone size: few; J gene: TRBJ1-1; D gene: NA; CDR3 protein: CATGLLLNTEAFF; CDR3 DNA: TGTGCCACGGGACTGCTATTGAACACTGAAGCTTTCTTT
V gene: TRBV7-6; clone size: NA; J gene: TRBJ1-2; D gene: NA; CDR3 protein: CASSSGTIDYGYTF; CDR3 DNA: TGTGCCAGCAGCTCCGGGACAATCGACTATGGCTACACCTTC
V gene: TRBV5-1; clone size: NA; J gene: TRBJ2-3; D gene: TRBD2; CDR3 protein: CASSLGLAGIATDTQYF; CDR3 DNA: TGCGCCAGCAGCTTGGGGCTAGCGGGAATCGCCACAGATACGCAGTATTTT
V gene: TRBV7-6; clone size: NA; J gene: TRBJ2-5; D gene: TRBD2; CDR3 protein: CASSPLGGLLQETQYF; CDR3 DNA: TGTGCCAGCAGCCCCTTGGGAGGGTTACTACAAGAGACCCAGTACTTC
V gene: TRBV6-2/TRBV6-3; clone size: NA; J gene: TRBJ1-2; D gene: NA; CDR3 protein: CASSYGGNYGYTF; CDR3 DNA: TGTGCCAGCAGTTACGGAGGGAACTATGGCTACACCTTC
V gene: TRBV7-2; clone size: NA; J gene: TRBJ1-6; D gene: TRBD1; CDR3 protein: CASSYPTGGVNSPLHF; CDR3 DNA: TGTGCCAGCAGCTACCCCACAGGGGGAGTTAATTCACCCCTCCACTTT
V gene: TRBV19; clone size: once; J gene: TRBJ1-3; D gene: NA; CDR3 protein: CACSAAGNTIYF; CDR3 DNA: TGTGCTTGTAGTGCAGCTGGAAACACCATATATTTT
V gene: TRBV10-3; clone size: NA; J gene: TRBJ2-7; D gene: TRBD1; CDR3 protein: CAISAPGGQVLYEQYF; CDR3 DNA: TGTGCCATCAGTGCCCCAGGGGGACAGGTGCTATACGAGCAGTACTTC
V gene: TRBV29-1; clone size: NA; J gene: TRBJ2-7; D gene: TRBD2; CDR3 protein: CSVLAGVGYEQYF; CDR3 DNA: TGCAGCGTTCTAGCGGGAGTGGGCTACGAGCAGTACTTC
V gene: TRBV6-6; clone size: NA; J gene: TRBJ1-2; D gene: NA; CDR3 protein: CASLRRGNGGGYTF; CDR3 DNA: TGTGCCAGCCTCAGGAGGGGAAATGGAGGGGGCTACACCTTC
V gene: TRBV18; clone size: NA; J gene: TRBJ1-4; D gene: TRBD1; CDR3 protein: CASSPFTPTGINEKLFF; CDR3 DNA: TGTGCCAGCTCACCCTTTACCCCGACAGGGATTAATGAAAAACTGTTTTTT